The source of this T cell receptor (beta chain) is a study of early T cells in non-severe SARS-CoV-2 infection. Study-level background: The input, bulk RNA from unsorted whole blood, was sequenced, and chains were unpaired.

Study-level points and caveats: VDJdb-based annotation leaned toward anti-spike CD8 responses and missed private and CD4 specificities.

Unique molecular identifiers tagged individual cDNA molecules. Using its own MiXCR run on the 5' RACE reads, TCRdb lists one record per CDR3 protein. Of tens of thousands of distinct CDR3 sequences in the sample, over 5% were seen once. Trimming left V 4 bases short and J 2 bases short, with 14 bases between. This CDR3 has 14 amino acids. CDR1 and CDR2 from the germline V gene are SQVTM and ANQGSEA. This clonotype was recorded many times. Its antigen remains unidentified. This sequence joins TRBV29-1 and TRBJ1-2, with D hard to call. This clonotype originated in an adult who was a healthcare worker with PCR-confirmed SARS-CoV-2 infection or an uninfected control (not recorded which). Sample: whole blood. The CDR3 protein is CSVGNFLANYGYTF. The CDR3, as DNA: TGCAGCGTTGGCAACTTTCTTGCGAACTATGGCTACACCTTC.